The clone carrying this T cell receptor (beta chain) appeared once. TCRdb's copy holds only in-frame clones and misses some; the assay was immunoSEQ multiplex PCR. The data contain 390,000 or so clones, more than 70% of them seen just once; the ten biggest clones take up about 3%. This record belongs to a study of blood T cell repertoires in COVID-19. Study in general: The cDNA or gDNA used as material had been derived from T cells, B-cell-depleted T cells, or PBMCs.

This CDR3 is built from 13 residues. The V end was cut by 4 bases, the J end by 4 bases, with 9 bases between. Germline loops: CDR1 LGHDT, CDR2 YNNKEL (reference sequence). The rearrangement links TRBV3-1 (or the pseudogene TRBV3-2) to TRBJ2-3; the D gene is possibly TRBD2 (6 bases). This receptor was taken from a woman aged 30 to 39 with COVID-19, enrolled during active disease. Source material: peripheral blood. CDR3 nucleotide sequence: TGTGCCAGCAGCCCGTCGGGGGCAGATACGCAGTATTTT. It codes for CASSPSGADTQYF.